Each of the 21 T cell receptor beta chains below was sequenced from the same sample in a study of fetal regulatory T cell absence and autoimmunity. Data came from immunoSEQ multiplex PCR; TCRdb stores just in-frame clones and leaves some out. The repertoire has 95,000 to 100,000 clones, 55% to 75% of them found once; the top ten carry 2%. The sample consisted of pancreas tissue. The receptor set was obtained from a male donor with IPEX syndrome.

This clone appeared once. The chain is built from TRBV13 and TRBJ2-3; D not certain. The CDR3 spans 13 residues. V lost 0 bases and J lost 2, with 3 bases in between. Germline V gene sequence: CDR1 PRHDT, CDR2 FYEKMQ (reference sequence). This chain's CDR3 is CASSLGLTDTQYF. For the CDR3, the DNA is TGTGCCAGCAGCTTAGGCCTCACAGATACGCAGTATTTT.

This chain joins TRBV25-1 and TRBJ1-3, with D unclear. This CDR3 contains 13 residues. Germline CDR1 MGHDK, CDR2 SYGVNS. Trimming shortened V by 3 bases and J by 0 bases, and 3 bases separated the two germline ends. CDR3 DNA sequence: TGTGCCAGCAGTGACAACTCTGGAAACACCATATATTTT. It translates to CASSDNSGNTIYF. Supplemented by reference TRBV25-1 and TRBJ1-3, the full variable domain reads EADIYQTPRYLVIGTGKKITLECSQTMGHDKMYWYQQDPGMELHLIHYSYGVNSTEKGDLSSESTVSRIRTEHFPLTLESARPSHTSQYLCASSDNSGNTIYFGEGSWLTVV.

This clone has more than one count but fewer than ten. CDR3 residues: CASSLDRWRDTQYF. In DNA form, the CDR3 reads TGTGCCAGCAGCTTGGATCGGTGGAGGGATACGCAGTATTTT. The chain uses TRBV5-4 and TRBJ2-3, with D perhaps TRBD2 (5 bases). V lost 0 bases and J lost 6, with 11 bases in between. From germline, CDR1 is SGHNT and CDR2 YYREEE (reference sequence). There are 14 residues in the CDR3.

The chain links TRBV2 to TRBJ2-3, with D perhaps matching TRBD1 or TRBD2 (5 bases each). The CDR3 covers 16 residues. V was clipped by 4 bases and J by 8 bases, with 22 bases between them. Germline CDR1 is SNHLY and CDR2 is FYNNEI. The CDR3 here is CASSGRVGTAKGTQYF. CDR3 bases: TGTGCCAGCAGTGGTCGCGTGGGGACCGCCAAGGGTACGCAGTATTTT.

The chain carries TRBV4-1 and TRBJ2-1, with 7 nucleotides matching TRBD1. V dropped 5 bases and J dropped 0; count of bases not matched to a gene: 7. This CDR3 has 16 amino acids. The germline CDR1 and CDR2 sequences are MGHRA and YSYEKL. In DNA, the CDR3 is TGCGCCAGCAGCACTCGACAGGGAAGCTCCTACAATGAGCAGTTCTTC. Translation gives CASSTRQGSSYNEQFF.

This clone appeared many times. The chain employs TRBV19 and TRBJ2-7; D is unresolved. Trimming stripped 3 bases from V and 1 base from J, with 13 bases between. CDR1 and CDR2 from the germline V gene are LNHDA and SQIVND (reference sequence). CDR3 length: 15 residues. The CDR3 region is CASSIWPPFSYEQYF. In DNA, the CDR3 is TGTGCCAGTAGTATTTGGCCGCCCTTTTCCTACGAGCAGTACTTC.

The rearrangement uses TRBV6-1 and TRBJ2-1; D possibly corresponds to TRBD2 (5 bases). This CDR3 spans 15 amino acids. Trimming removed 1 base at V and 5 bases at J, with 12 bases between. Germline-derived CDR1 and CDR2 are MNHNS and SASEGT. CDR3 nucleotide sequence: TGTGCCAGCAGTGAAGTAAGAGGACTCCACAATGAGCAGTTCTTC. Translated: CASSEVRGLHNEQFF.

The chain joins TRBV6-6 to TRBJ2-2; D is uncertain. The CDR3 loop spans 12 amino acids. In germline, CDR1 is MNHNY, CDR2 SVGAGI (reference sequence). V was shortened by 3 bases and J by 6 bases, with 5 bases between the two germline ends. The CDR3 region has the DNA TGTGCCAGCAGTTATATTCCCGGGGAGCTGTTTTTT. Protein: CASSYIPGELFF.

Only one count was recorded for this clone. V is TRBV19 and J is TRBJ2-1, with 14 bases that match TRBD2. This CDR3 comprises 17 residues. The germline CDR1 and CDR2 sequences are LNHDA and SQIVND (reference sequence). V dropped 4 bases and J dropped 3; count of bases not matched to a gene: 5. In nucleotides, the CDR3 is TGTGCCAGTAGTACCCCGGGACTAGCGGGGGTCTACAATGAGCAGTTCTTC. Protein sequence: CASSTPGLAGVYNEQFF.

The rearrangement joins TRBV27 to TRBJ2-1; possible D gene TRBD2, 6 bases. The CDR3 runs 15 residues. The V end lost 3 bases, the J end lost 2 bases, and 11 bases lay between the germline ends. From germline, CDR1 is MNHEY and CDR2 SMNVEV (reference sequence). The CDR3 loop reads CASSFRLATYNEQFF. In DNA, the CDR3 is TGTGCCAGCAGTTTCAGGCTAGCGACCTACAATGAGCAGTTCTTC.

CDR3 nucleotides: TGCGCCAGCAGTCGGACGAGGAGCTATGGCTACACCTTC. This translates into CASSRTRSYGYTF. V is TRBV4-1 and J is TRBJ1-2; the D is unclear. This CDR3 is built from 13 residues. Germline CDR1 and CDR2: MGHRA and YSYEKL. Deletions cut 6 bases from V and 4 bases from J, with 12 bases between.

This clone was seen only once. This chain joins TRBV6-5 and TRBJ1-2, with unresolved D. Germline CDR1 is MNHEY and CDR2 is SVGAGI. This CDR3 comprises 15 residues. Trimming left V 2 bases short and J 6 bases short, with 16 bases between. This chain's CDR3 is CASSYAPGSHNGYTF. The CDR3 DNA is TGTGCCAGCAGTTACGCTCCGGGATCTCACAATGGCTACACCTTC.

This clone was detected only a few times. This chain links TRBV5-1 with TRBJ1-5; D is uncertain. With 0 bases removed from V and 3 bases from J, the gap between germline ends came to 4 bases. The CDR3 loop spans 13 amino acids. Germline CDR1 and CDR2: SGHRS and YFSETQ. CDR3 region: CASSLGHNQPQHF. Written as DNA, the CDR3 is TGCGCCAGCAGCTTGGGACACAATCAGCCCCAGCATTTT. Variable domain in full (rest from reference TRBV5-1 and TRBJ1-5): KAGVTQTPRYLIKTRGQQVTLSCSPISGHRSVSWYQQTPGQGLQFLFEYFSETQRNKGNFPGRFSGRQFSNSRSEMNVSTLELGDSALYLCASSLGHNQPQHFGDGTRLSIL.

This CDR3 reads CASSLGRVGTLNTEAFF. DNA for the CDR3: TGTGCCAGCAGCTTAGGTCGGGTGGGGACGTTGAACACTGAAGCTTTCTTT. V usage is TRBV11-2 and J usage is TRBJ1-1; a possible D gene is TRBD1 (5 bases). CDR1 SGHAT and CDR2 FQNNGV come from the germline V gene. This CDR3 is built from 17 residues. Trimming left V 1 base short and J 0 bases short, with 15 bases between.

The CDR3: CASSSRTAAYGYTF. In DNA form, the CDR3 reads TGTGCCAGCAGTTCCCGGACGGCCGCCTATGGCTACACCTTC. This rearrangement joins TRBV7-9 to TRBJ1-2; D gene ambiguous. Trimming cost V 6 bases and J 4 bases, with 15 bases left between them. This CDR3 region has 14 residues. CDR1 and CDR2 (germline): SEHNR, FQNEAQ (reference sequence).

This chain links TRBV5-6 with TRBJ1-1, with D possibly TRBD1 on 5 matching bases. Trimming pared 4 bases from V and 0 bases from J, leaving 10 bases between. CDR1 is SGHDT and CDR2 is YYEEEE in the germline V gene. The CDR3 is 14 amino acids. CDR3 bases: TGTGCCAGCAGCCTCGGGGGATTGAACACTGAAGCTTTCTTT. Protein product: CASSLGGLNTEAFF.

The CDR3 sequence is CASSFTLNTEAFF. In nucleotides, the CDR3 is TGTGCCAGCAGCTTCACCTTGAACACTGAAGCTTTCTTT. The J gene is TRBJ1-1, the V gene TRBV11-2; D is ambiguous. Germline CDR1 is SGHAT and CDR2 is FQNNGV. The ends were cut back, 3 bases at V and 0 bases at J, with 5 bases in the middle. This CDR3 contains 13 residues. Drawing the rest from reference TRBV11-2 and TRBJ1-1, the complete variable domain is EAGVAQSPRYKIIEKRQSVAFWCNPISGHATLYWYQQILGQGPKLLIQFQNNGVVDDSQLPKDRFSAERLKGVDSTLKIQPAKLEDSAVYLCASSFTLNTEAFFGQGTRLTVV.

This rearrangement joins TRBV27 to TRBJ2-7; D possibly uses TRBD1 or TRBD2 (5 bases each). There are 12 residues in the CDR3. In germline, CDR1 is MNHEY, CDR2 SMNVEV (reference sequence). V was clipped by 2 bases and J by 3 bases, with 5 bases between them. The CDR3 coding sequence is TGTGCCAGCAGTTTAGGGGGCTACGAGCAGTACTTC. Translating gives CASSLGGYEQYF.

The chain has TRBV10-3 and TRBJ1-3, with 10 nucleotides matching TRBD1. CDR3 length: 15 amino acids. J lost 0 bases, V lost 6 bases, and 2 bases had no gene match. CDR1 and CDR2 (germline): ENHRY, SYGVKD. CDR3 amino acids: CAISRTGGSGNTIYF. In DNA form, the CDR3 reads TGTGCCATCAGCCGGACAGGGGGCTCTGGAAACACCATATATTTT.

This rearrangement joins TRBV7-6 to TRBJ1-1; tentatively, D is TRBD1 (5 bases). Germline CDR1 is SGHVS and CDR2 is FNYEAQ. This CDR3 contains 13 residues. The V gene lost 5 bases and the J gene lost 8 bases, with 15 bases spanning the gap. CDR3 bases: TGTGCCAGCAGCCAGTACCAGGGAGGAGAAGCTTTCTTT. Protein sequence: CASSQYQGGEAFF.

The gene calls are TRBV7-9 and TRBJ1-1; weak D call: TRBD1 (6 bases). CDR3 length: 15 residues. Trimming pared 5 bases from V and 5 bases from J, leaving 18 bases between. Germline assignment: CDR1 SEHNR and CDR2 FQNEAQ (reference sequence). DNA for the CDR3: TGTGCCAGCAGCCCCCAACAGGGCGAGGGGACTGAAGCTTTCTTT. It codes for CASSPQQGEGTEAFF.